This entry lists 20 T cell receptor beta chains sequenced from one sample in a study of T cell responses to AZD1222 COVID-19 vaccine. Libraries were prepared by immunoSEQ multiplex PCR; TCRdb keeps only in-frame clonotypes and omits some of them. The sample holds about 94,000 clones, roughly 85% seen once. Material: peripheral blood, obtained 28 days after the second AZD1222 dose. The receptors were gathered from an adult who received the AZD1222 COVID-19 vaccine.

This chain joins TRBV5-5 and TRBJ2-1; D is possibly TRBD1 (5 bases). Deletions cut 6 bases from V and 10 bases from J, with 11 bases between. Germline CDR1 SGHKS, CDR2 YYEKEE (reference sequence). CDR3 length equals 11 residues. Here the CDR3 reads CASTPYREQFF. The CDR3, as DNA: TGTGCCAGCACCCCTTACAGGGAGCAGTTCTTC.

CDR3 nucleotides: TGTGCCAGCAGCTTAGATCCGGGAAACCTAGAGACCCAGTACTTC. Translating gives CASSLDPGNLETQYF. This rearrangement joins TRBV11-3 to TRBJ2-5; perhaps TRBD2 as D (5 bases). The CDR3 sequence is 15 residues long. V lost 0 bases and J lost 4, with 12 bases in between. The germline V gene encodes CDR1 SGHNT and CDR2 YENEEA.

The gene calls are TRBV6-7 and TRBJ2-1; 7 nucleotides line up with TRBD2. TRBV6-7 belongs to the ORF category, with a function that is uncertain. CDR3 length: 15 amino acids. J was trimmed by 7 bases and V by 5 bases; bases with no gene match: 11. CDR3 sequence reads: CASSLPRGDLNEQFF. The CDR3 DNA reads TGTGCCAGCAGTCTACCCCGGGGGGACTTAAATGAGCAGTTCTTC.

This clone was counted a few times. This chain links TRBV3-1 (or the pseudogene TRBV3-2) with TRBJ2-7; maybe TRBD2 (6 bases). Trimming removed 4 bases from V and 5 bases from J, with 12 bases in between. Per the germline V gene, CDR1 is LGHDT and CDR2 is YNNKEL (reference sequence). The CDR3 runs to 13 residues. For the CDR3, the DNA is TGTGCCAGCAGCCCCTTGGGACTGGACGAGCAGTACTTC. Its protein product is CASSPLGLDEQYF.

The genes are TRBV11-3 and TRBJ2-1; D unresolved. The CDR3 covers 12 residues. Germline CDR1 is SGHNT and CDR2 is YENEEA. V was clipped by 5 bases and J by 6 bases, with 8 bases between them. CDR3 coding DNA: TGTGCCAGCAGCCCCGGCTCCAATGAGCAGTTCTTC. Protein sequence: CASSPGSNEQFF.

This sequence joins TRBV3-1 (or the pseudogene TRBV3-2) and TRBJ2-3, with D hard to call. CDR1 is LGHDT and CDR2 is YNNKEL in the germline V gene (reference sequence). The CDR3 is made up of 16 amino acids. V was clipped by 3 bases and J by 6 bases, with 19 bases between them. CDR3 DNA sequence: TGTGCCAGCAGCCAGGCGACGACATGGAGCCCTGATACGCAGTATTTT. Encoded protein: CASSQATTWSPDTQYF.

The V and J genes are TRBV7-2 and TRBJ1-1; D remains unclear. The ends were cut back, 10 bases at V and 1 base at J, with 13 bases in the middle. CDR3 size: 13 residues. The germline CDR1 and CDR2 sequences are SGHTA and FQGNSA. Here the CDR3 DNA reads TGTGCCACTAGTGGTTCCTGGAACACTGAAGCTTTCTTT. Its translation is CATSGSWNTEAFF.

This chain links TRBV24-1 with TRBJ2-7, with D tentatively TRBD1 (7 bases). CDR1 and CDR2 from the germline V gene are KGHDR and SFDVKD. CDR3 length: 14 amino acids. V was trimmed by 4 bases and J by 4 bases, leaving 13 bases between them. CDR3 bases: TGTGCCACCAGTGAGGCGGGACAGTTGTACGAGCAGTACTTC. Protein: CATSEAGQLYEQYF.

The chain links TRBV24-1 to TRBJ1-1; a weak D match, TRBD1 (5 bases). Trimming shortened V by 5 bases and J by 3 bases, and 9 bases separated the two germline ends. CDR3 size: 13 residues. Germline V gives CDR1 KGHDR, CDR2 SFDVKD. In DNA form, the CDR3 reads TGTGCCACCAGTGGAAGGGGTTACACTGAAGCTTTCTTT. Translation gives CATSGRGYTEAFF.

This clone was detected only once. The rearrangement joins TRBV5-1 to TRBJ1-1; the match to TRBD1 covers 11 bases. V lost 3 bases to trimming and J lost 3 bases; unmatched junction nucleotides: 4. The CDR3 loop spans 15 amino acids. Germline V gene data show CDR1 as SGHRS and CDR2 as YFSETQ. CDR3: CASSSDRGRHTEAFF. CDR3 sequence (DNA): TGCGCCAGCAGCTCGGACAGGGGGCGACACACTGAAGCTTTCTTT.

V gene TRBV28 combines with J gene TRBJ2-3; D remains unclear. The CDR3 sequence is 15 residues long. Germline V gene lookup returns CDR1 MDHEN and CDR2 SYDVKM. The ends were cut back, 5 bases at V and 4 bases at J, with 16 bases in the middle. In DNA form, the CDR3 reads TGTGCCAGCAGTCCAGACGGCCTGGGTGCAGATACGCAGTATTTT. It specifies CASSPDGLGADTQYF.

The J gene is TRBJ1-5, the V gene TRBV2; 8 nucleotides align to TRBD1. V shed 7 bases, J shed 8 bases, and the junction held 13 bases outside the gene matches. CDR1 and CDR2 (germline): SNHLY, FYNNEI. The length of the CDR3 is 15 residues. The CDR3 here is CASIGETGVLEPQHF. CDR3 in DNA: TGTGCCAGCATAGGAGAGACAGGGGTTCTGGAGCCCCAGCATTTT.

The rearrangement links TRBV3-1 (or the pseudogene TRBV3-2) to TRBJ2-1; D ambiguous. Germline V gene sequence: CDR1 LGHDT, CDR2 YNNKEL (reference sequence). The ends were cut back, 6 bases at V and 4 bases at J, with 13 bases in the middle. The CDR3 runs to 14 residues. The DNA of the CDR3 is TGTGCCAGCAGTCTCAGGAGCCCTTACAATGAGCAGTTCTTC. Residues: CASSLRSPYNEQFF.

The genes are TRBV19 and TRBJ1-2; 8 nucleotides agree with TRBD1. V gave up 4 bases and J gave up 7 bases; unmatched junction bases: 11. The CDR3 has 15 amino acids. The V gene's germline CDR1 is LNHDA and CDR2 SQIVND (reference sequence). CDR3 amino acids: CASSRDRQQSGGYTF. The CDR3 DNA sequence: TGTGCCAGTAGTAGGGACAGGCAACAGTCCGGTGGCTACACCTTC.

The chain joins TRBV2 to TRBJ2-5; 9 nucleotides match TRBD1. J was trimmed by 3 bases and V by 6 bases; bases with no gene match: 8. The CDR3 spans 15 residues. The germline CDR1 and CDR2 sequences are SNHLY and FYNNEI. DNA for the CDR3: TGTGCCAGCAGGGACAGGGGACGGACCGAAGAGACCCAGTACTTC. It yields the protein CASRDRGRTEETQYF.

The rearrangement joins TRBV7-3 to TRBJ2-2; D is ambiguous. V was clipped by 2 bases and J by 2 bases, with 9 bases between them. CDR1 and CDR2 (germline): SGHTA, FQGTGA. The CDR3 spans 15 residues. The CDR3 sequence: CASSLGGYNTGELFF. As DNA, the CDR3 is TGTGCCAGCAGCTTAGGCGGTTACAACACCGGGGAGCTGTTTTTT.

The CDR3 is CASSPGGNTQYF. CDR3 bases: TGTGCCAGCAGCCCCGGGGGGAATACGCAGTATTTT. This sequence joins TRBV7-3 and TRBJ2-3, with 7 bases fitting TRBD2. Germline V lookup: CDR1 SGHTA, CDR2 FQGTGA. V lost 5 bases, J lost 7 bases, and 3 bases stayed unmatched. The CDR3 loop spans 12 amino acids.

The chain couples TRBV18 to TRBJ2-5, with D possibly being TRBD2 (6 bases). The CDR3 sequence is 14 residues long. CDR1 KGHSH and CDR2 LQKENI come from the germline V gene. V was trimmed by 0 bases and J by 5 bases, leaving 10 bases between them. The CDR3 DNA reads TGTGCCAGCTCACCACCGTCGGGAGCTGAGACCCAGTACTTC. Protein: CASSPPSGAETQYF.

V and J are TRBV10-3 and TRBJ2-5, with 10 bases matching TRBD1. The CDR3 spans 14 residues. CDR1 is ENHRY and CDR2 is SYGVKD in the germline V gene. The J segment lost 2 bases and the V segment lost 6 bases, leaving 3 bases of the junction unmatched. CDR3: CAIRGDRGQETQYF. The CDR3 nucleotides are TGTGCCATCAGGGGGGACAGGGGACAAGAGACCCAGTACTTC.

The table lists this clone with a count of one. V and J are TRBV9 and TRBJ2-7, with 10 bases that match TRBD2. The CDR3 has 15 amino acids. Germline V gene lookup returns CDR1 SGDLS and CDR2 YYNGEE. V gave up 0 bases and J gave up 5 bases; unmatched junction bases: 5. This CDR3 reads CASSVDSGGWNEQYF. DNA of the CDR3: TGTGCCAGCAGCGTAGATAGCGGGGGGTGGAACGAGCAGTACTTC.